This TCR beta chain originates from a study of siplizumab effects on memory and regulatory T cells. A note on this clone: Its matching antigen is unknown. Its ends do not fully match the called genes, so a read error is possible. In the same sample, other DNA sequences code for this CDR3.

Generated by immunoSEQ multiplex PCR, the TCRdb table keeps only in-frame clones and is missing some. Altogether some 62,000 clones are present, 79% being singletons, with the ten largest covering about 0.4%. Findings of the study overall: Of the alloreactive clones, only a minor fraction mapped to unstimulated subsets. Siplizumab cultures yielded proliferating Tregs whose suppressive function was not confirmed.

Sequenced sample: memory CD4+ T cells sorted from blood. This TCR was recovered from a human donor in good health.

The CDR3 here is CASGVTDGNYGYTF. CDR3 nucleotides: TGCGCCAGTGGGGTCACGGACGGTAACTATGGCTACACCTTC. The V gene is TRBV19, the J gene TRBJ1-2; no reliable D call. The CDR3 covers 14 residues. From germline, CDR1 is LNHDA and CDR2 SQIVND (reference sequence).